This T cell receptor (beta chain) is from a study of T cells in Graves' hyperthyroidism and ophthalmopathy. Broader study findings: Stable hyperthyroidism was told apart from ophthalmopathy by a model built on 13 V-J features.

From RNA transcripts, TCR beta CDR3 regions were amplified. HTBI primers were used for first-round RT-PCR of the TCR CDR3. TCRdb recomputed calls from the multiplex PCR reads with MiXCR, one row per CDR3 protein. The sample lists 350,000 to 400,000 distinct CDR3 sequences; approximately 15% were seen once. The CDR3 totals 14 residues. Germline loops: CDR1 GTSNPN, CDR2 SVGIG (reference sequence). The ends lost 1 base at V and 2 bases at J; junction bases unmatched: 5. This clonotype showed up just a few times. Its antigen is currently unknown. It was uncontrolled infection, other autoimmune disease, pregnancy or lactation that excluded patients. Each 10 ml fresh peripheral blood draw supplied the PBMCs.

The material sequenced was blood. The sequence derives from a woman in her sixties with Graves' hyperthyroidism. The chain carries TRBV30 and TRBJ2-7, with 7 nucleotides matching TRBD1. CDR3 bases: TGTGCCTGGAGTGAGGGGGCCTCCCCCTACGAGCAGTACTTC. Amino acid sequence: CAWSEGASPYEQYF.